The 6 T cell receptor beta chains presented below share a single source sample, sequenced in a study of blood T cell repertoires in COVID-19. Data came from immunoSEQ multiplex PCR; TCRdb stores just in-frame clones and leaves some out. The table lists 200,000 to 300,000 clones, 84% of them singletons. The sequencing sample was made of peripheral blood. All receptors come from a man aged 50 or older with acute or convalescent COVID-19.

The genes are TRBV2 and TRBJ1-2; D is unclear. Germline V lookup: CDR1 SNHLY, CDR2 FYNNEI. The CDR3 runs 10 residues. The germline V and J ends were trimmed by 7 bases and 8 bases, with 8 bases remaining between them. The CDR3 coding sequence is TGTGCCAGCAAGGGAGTGGGCTACACCTTC. This codes for CASKGVGYTF. The complete variable domain, with remaining parts taken from reference TRBV2 and TRBJ1-2, reads EPEVTQTPSHQVTQMGQEVILRCVPISNHLYFYWYRQILGQKVEFLVSFYNNEISEKSEIFDDQFSVERPDGSNFTLKIRSTKLEDSAMYFCASKGVGYTFGSGTRLTVV.

V gene TRBV20-1 combines with J gene TRBJ1-5; D unresolved. CDR3 length: 9 amino acids. Germline CDR1 DFQATT, CDR2 SNEGSKA (reference sequence). The ends were cut back, 7 bases at V and 7 bases at J, with 5 bases in the middle. The CDR3 loop reads CSDGQPQHF. DNA of the CDR3: TGCAGTGACGGGCAGCCCCAGCATTTT.

The V and J genes are TRBV5-1 and TRBJ1-1; D gene unclear. Germline V gives CDR1 SGHRS, CDR2 YFSETQ. Trimming removed 1 base from V and 5 bases from J, with 12 bases in between. CDR3 length: 14 amino acids. The chain's CDR3 is CASSLNSFSTEAFF. CDR3 sequence (DNA): TGCGCCAGCAGCTTGAACAGCTTCTCTACTGAAGCTTTCTTT.

This chain links TRBV3-1 (or the pseudogene TRBV3-2) with TRBJ2-7; TRBD2 is a possible D gene (5 bases). CDR1 and CDR2 from the germline V gene are LGHDT and YNNKEL (reference sequence). The CDR3 runs to 15 residues. V was trimmed by 5 bases and J by 3 bases, leaving 17 bases between them. CDR3 residues: CASSSYSRRYYEQYF. The CDR3, as DNA: TGTGCCAGCAGCTCTTATAGCAGGAGGTACTACGAGCAGTACTTC.

This clone came up a few times. The chain couples TRBV11-2 to TRBJ1-5; 9 positions match TRBD1. CDR1 is SGHAT, CDR2 FQNNGV, per germline. The CDR3 consists of 14 residues. Trimming took 6 bases from V and 4 from J; bases not matched to a gene: 4. CDR3 amino acids: CASSYGTGNQPQHF. The CDR3 DNA sequence: TGTGCCAGCAGTTATGGGACAGGGAATCAGCCCCAGCATTTT. The full variable domain, in which reference TRBV11-2 and TRBJ1-5 provide the parts outside the CDR3, is EAGVAQSPRYKIIEKRQSVAFWCNPISGHATLYWYQQILGQGPKLLIQFQNNGVVDDSQLPKDRFSAERLKGVDSTLKIQPAKLEDSAVYLCASSYGTGNQPQHFGDGTRLSIL.

This clone was detected only a few times. The chain is built from TRBV7-2 and TRBJ2-1; TRBD2 aligns across 10 bases. The CDR3 totals 13 residues. The V segment lost 3 bases and the J segment 15 bases; nucleotides outside the gene matches: 8. The V gene's germline CDR1 is SGHTA and CDR2 FQGNSA. CDR3 sequence (DNA): TGTGCCAGCAGCTTGGGTAGCGGGAGGATCCCGTTCTTC. Translating gives CASSLGSGRIPFF.